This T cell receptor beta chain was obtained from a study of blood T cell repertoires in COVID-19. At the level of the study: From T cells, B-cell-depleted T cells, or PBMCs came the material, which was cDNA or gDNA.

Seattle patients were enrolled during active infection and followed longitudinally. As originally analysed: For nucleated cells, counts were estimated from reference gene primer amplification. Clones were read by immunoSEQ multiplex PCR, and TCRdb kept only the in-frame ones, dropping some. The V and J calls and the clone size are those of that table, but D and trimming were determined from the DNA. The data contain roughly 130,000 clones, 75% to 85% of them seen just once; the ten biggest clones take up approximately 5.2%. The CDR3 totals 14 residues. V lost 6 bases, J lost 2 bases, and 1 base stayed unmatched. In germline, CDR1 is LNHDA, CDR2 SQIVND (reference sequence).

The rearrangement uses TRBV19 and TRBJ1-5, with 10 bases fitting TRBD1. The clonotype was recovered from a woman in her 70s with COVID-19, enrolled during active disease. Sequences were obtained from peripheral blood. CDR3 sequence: CASRGTGGNQPQHF. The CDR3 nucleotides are TGTGCCAGTAGGGGGACAGGGGGCAATCAGCCCCAGCATTTT.